The entry below describes one T cell receptor (beta chain). Its cognate antigen is unknown. This sample was included in a study of T cell responses to AZD1222 COVID-19 vaccine. Notes on the study in general: White British people made up most donors, females outnumbered males, and clonal diversity was possibly underestimated. The peak T cell response came first, and repertoires were sampled only after it.

Repertoires were generated with immunoSEQ multiplex PCR, while TCRdb's copy carries only in-frame clones and drops some. The sample lists 20,000 to 30,000 clones, roughly 86% seen once, with approximately 8.6% in the top ten. The CDR3 runs 12 residues. The germline gives CDR1 SGHTA, CDR2 FQGNSA. Trimming pared 5 bases from V and 15 bases from J, leaving 17 bases between. The clonotype originates from an adult who received the AZD1222 COVID-19 vaccine. The rearrangement links TRBV7-2 to TRBJ2-1, with D hard to call. The specimen was peripheral blood, collected 28 days after the second AZD1222 dose. The CDR3 is CASSPGSRQRFF. Written as DNA, the CDR3 is TGTGCCAGCAGCCCCGGGTCCAGGCAAAGGTTCTTC.